This T cell receptor (beta chain) was documented in a study of blood T cells in healthy people across ages. On the study more broadly: Roughly one uniquely barcoded beta molecule per two T cells was captured.

Sample-barcoded 5' priming and a J-beta primer mix drove a second PCR of about 7 to 12 cycles. Each single sample gave us at least 2.5 million CDR3-containing paired-end reads. Each CDR3 protein gets one entry after TCRdb re-called the 5' RACE reads with MiXCR. The table has approximately 290,000 distinct CDR3 sequences, around 27% seen once. Healthy Caucasians from Russia aged about 6 to 95 served as donors. Germline V lookup: CDR1 SGDLS, CDR2 YYNGEE. The V gene end was trimmed by 0 bases and the J gene end by 11 bases; junction bases not matched to a gene: 13. CDR3 length: 15 amino acids. The specimen was blood. The V call is TRBV9, the J call TRBJ2-5; 7 bases match TRBD1. The TCR comes from a woman aged 70-85 years in good health. CDR3 sequence (DNA): TGTGCCAGCAGCGTAGGAGGATTCGGACAGGTAGAGCAGTACTTC. Its protein is CASSVGGFGQVEQYF.